Listed below are T cell receptor beta chains from one sample, sequenced in a study of Graves' ophthalmopathy and Graves' hyperthyroidism. TCRdb used MiXCR to reprocess the multiplex PCR reads, holding one entry per CDR3 protein. The sample holds about 700,000 distinct CDR3 sequences, roughly 39% seen once. Source material: peripheral blood. These receptors were collected from an adult man with Graves' ophthalmopathy. The CDR3 runs from the conserved cysteine through the conserved F or W. Fields, in order: CDR3 protein, CDR3 DNA, CDR3 length, J gene, clone size, D gene, V gene. D genes are given only for firm matches. Not every row has a clone size; where given, it reads once, few, many or a size class.

CDR3aa: CASSPRDRVLTF
CDR3nt: TGTGCCAGCAGCCCCCGGGACAGGGTCCTGACTTTC
len: 12
j_gene: TRBJ2-6
abundance: NA
d_gene: TRBD1
v_gene: TRBV7-2

CDR3aa: CASNVGMNTEAFF
CDR3nt: TGTGCCAGCAACGTAGGAATGAACACTGAAGCTTTCTTT
len: 13
j_gene: TRBJ1-1
abundance: many
d_gene: NA
v_gene: TRBV9

CDR3aa: CASSQEGGGFNYGYTF
CDR3nt: TGCGCCAGCAGCCAAGAAGGGGGGGGCTTTAACTATGGCTACACCTTC
len: 16
j_gene: TRBJ1-2
abundance: NA
d_gene: NA
v_gene: TRBV7-9

CDR3aa: CANSAGQDYGYTF
CDR3nt: TGTGCCAACAGTGCCGGACAGGACTATGGCTACACCTTC
len: 13
j_gene: TRBJ1-2
abundance: NA
d_gene: TRBD1
v_gene: TRBV10-3

CDR3aa: CSAKGWSGKDEQYF
CDR3nt: TGCAGTGCTAAGGGTTGGAGCGGGAAGGACGAGCAGTACTTC
len: 14
j_gene: TRBJ2-7
abundance: many
d_gene: TRBD2
v_gene: TRBV20-1

CDR3aa: CSVAPGQGLGYTF
CDR3nt: TGCAGCGTCGCGCCGGGACAGGGGCTTGGCTACACCTTC
len: 13
j_gene: TRBJ1-2
abundance: many
d_gene: TRBD1
v_gene: TRBV29-1

CDR3aa: CASSLIAELWEEQYF
CDR3nt: TGTGCCAGCAGCTTAATAGCGGAATTATGGGAGGAGCAGTACTTC
len: 15
j_gene: TRBJ2-7
abundance: NA
d_gene: NA
v_gene: TRBV5-5

CDR3aa: CAISESKGDGYTF
CDR3nt: TGTGCCATCAGTGAGTCAAAGGGTGATGGCTACACCTTC
len: 13
j_gene: TRBJ1-2
abundance: NA
d_gene: NA
v_gene: TRBV10-3

CDR3aa: CASSGRSQYEQYF
CDR3nt: TGTGCCAGCAGCGGAAGGTCGCAATACGAGCAGTACTTC
len: 13
j_gene: TRBJ2-7
abundance: few
d_gene: NA
v_gene: TRBV6-2/TRBV6-3

CDR3aa: CASSLLGGSTDTQYF
CDR3nt: TGTGCCAGCAGCTTGCTTGGCGGGAGCACAGATACGCAGTATTTT
len: 15
j_gene: TRBJ2-3
abundance: NA
d_gene: NA
v_gene: TRBV5-6

CDR3aa: CAIRQGLGNSPLHF
CDR3nt: TGTGCCATCAGACAGGGGCTGGGTAATTCACCCCTCCACTTT
len: 14
j_gene: TRBJ1-6
abundance: NA
d_gene: TRBD1
v_gene: TRBV10-3

CDR3aa: CATSRDPAGANVLTF
CDR3nt: TGTGCCACCAGCAGAGATCCAGCGGGGGCCAACGTCCTGACTTTC
len: 15
j_gene: TRBJ2-6
abundance: NA
d_gene: NA
v_gene: TRBV15

CDR3aa: CASSLGGIVSYEQYF
CDR3nt: TGTGCCAGCAGCTTAGGAGGGATCGTGTCCTACGAGCAGTACTTC
len: 15
j_gene: TRBJ2-7
abundance: NA
d_gene: NA
v_gene: TRBV7-8

CDR3aa: CASSYYRQGDNSPLHF
CDR3nt: TGTGCCAGCAGTTACTACCGGCAGGGAGATAATTCACCCCTCCACTTT
len: 16
j_gene: TRBJ1-6
abundance: NA
d_gene: NA
v_gene: TRBV6-6

CDR3aa: CASQGGGYEQYF
CDR3nt: TGTGCCAGCCAAGGCGGCGGCTACGAGCAGTACTTC
len: 12
j_gene: TRBJ2-7
abundance: many
d_gene: NA
v_gene: TRBV7-9

CDR3aa: CASSHPGRGTGELFF
CDR3nt: TGTGCCAGCAGCCACCCAGGGCGAGGTACCGGGGAGCTGTTTTTT
len: 15
j_gene: TRBJ2-2
abundance: few
d_gene: NA
v_gene: TRBV7-9

CDR3aa: CASSYSLAGSYEQYF
CDR3nt: TGTGCCAGCAGTTACTCGCTAGCGGGATCCTACGAGCAGTACTTC
len: 15
j_gene: TRBJ2-7
abundance: NA
d_gene: TRBD2
v_gene: TRBV10-3

CDR3aa: CSARRQGGIGSPLHF
CDR3nt: TGCAGTGCCAGACGGCAGGGCGGCATCGGTTCACCCCTCCACTTT
len: 15
j_gene: TRBJ1-6
abundance: NA
d_gene: NA
v_gene: TRBV20-1

CDR3aa: CASRTQENTEAFF
CDR3nt: TGCGCCAGCAGGACTCAGGAGAACACTGAAGCTTTCTTT
len: 13
j_gene: TRBJ1-1
abundance: NA
d_gene: NA
v_gene: TRBV4-1

CDR3aa: CASSYRTGLGYGYTF
CDR3nt: TGTGCCAGCAGTTACCGCACAGGGTTGGGGTATGGCTACACCTTC
len: 15
j_gene: TRBJ1-2
abundance: many
d_gene: NA
v_gene: TRBV6-5

CDR3aa: CSVGGDTSYEQYF
CDR3nt: TGCAGCGTCGGAGGGGACACCTCCTACGAGCAGTACTTC
len: 13
j_gene: TRBJ2-7
abundance: many
d_gene: NA
v_gene: TRBV29-1

CDR3aa: CSVGRAQDEQYF
CDR3nt: TGCAGCGTTGGAAGGGCCCAGGACGAGCAGTACTTC
len: 12
j_gene: TRBJ2-7
abundance: many
d_gene: NA
v_gene: TRBV29-1

CDR3aa: CASSVSGGAAGELFF
CDR3nt: TGTGCCAGCAGCGTATCGGGCGGGGCGGCCGGGGAGCTGTTTTTT
len: 15
j_gene: TRBJ2-2
abundance: few
d_gene: NA
v_gene: TRBV9

CDR3aa: CSVYVVQETQYF
CDR3nt: TGCAGCGTCTACGTAGTTCAAGAGACCCAGTACTTC
len: 12
j_gene: TRBJ2-5
abundance: many
d_gene: NA
v_gene: TRBV29-1

CDR3aa: CASSLGPGQGGHGDYGYTF
CDR3nt: TGTGCCAGCAGCTTAGGTCCGGGACAGGGGGGACATGGAGACTATGGCTACACCTTC
len: 19
j_gene: TRBJ1-2
abundance: many
d_gene: TRBD1
v_gene: TRBV7-9

CDR3aa: CAWNRVISAGELFF
CDR3nt: TGTGCCTGGAACAGGGTGATTTCGGCCGGGGAGCTGTTTTTT
len: 14
j_gene: TRBJ2-2
abundance: NA
d_gene: NA
v_gene: TRBV30

CDR3aa: CATSDLTGIGELFF
CDR3nt: TGTGCCACCAGTGATTTGACAGGGATCGGGGAGCTGTTTTTT
len: 14
j_gene: TRBJ2-2
abundance: many
d_gene: NA
v_gene: TRBV24-1

CDR3aa: CASSDSGTGNYEQYF
CDR3nt: TGTGCCAGCAGTGACTCTGGGACAGGGAATTACGAGCAGTACTTC
len: 15
j_gene: TRBJ2-7
abundance: NA
d_gene: TRBD1
v_gene: TRBV25-1

CDR3aa: CASSQVDSYEQYF
CDR3nt: TGCGCCAGCAGCCAGGTGGACAGTTACGAGCAGTACTTC
len: 13
j_gene: TRBJ2-7
abundance: few
d_gene: NA
v_gene: TRBV4-1

CDR3aa: CASSLRGDEKLFF
CDR3nt: TGTGCCAGCAGTTTACGCGGGGATGAAAAACTGTTTTTT
len: 13
j_gene: TRBJ1-4
abundance: NA
d_gene: NA
v_gene: TRBV27

CDR3aa: CASSTDLDGNTIYF
CDR3nt: TGTGCCAGCAGCACGGACCTAGACGGAAACACCATATATTTT
len: 14
j_gene: TRBJ1-3
abundance: many
d_gene: NA
v_gene: TRBV5-8

CDR3aa: CASSLAGTGGGQPQHF
CDR3nt: TGTGCCAGCAGCTTAGCGGGGACAGGGGGAGGCCAGCCCCAGCATTTT
len: 16
j_gene: TRBJ1-5
abundance: many
d_gene: TRBD1
v_gene: TRBV7-8

CDR3aa: CAITEGLYGYTF
CDR3nt: TGTGCCATCACCGAAGGGCTCTATGGCTACACCTTC
len: 12
j_gene: TRBJ1-2
abundance: many
d_gene: NA
v_gene: TRBV10-3

CDR3aa: CASKSVGGTGELFF
CDR3nt: TGTGCCAGTAAATCCGTCGGAGGCACCGGGGAGCTGTTTTTT
len: 14
j_gene: TRBJ2-2
abundance: many
d_gene: NA
v_gene: TRBV19

CDR3aa: CASSLAGDRDLHF
CDR3nt: TGCGCCAGCAGCTTGGCCGGGGACAGGGATCTCCACTTT
len: 13
j_gene: TRBJ1-6
abundance: many
d_gene: TRBD1
v_gene: TRBV5-1

CDR3aa: CASSEARRGRYEQYF
CDR3nt: TGTGCCAGCAGTGAAGCAAGGAGGGGTCGCTACGAGCAGTACTTC
len: 15
j_gene: TRBJ2-7
abundance: NA
d_gene: NA
v_gene: TRBV11-2

CDR3aa: CASSVAGTSGNNGQFF
CDR3nt: TGTGCCAGCAGCGTCGCCGGGACTAGCGGAAACAATGGGCAGTTCTTC
len: 16
j_gene: TRBJ2-1
abundance: NA
d_gene: TRBD2
v_gene: TRBV9

CDR3aa: CAWSGTEPYEQYF
CDR3nt: TGTGCCTGGAGTGGGACGGAACCCTACGAGCAGTACTTC
len: 13
j_gene: TRBJ2-7
abundance: NA
d_gene: NA
v_gene: TRBV30

CDR3aa: CASSVAQHF
CDR3nt: TGTGCCAGCAGCGTAGCCCAGCATTTT
len: 9
j_gene: TRBJ1-5
abundance: NA
d_gene: NA
v_gene: TRBV9

CDR3aa: CASSPIDGQGNTGELFF
CDR3nt: TGTGCCAGCAGCCCGATAGACGGCCAGGGAAACACCGGGGAGCTGTTTTTT
len: 17
j_gene: TRBJ2-2
abundance: NA
d_gene: NA
v_gene: TRBV5-8

CDR3aa: CSARDRYTEAFF
CDR3nt: TGCAGTGCTCGTGACAGGTACACTGAAGCTTTCTTT
len: 12
j_gene: TRBJ1-1
abundance: few
d_gene: NA
v_gene: TRBV20-1

CDR3aa: CASSHPKGDHGFYEQYF
CDR3nt: TGTGCCAGCAGCCACCCCAAGGGGGATCACGGATTCTACGAGCAGTACTTC
len: 17
j_gene: TRBJ2-7
abundance: NA
d_gene: NA
v_gene: TRBV14

CDR3aa: CASSDRGDPETQYF
CDR3nt: TGTGCCAGCAGTGATAGGGGAGATCCGGAGACCCAGTACTTC
len: 14
j_gene: TRBJ2-5
abundance: many
d_gene: NA
v_gene: TRBV2

CDR3aa: CASSQDPHLYEQYF
CDR3nt: TGCGCCAGCAGCCAAGATCCCCATCTTTACGAGCAGTACTTC
len: 14
j_gene: TRBJ2-7
abundance: few
d_gene: NA
v_gene: TRBV4-1

CDR3aa: CASSPGAANEKLFF
CDR3nt: TGTGCCAGCAGTCCGGGCGCGGCTAATGAAAAACTGTTTTTT
len: 14
j_gene: TRBJ1-4
abundance: NA
d_gene: NA
v_gene: TRBV4-2

CDR3aa: CASSLGGTHYGYTF
CDR3nt: TGTGCCAGCAGCTTAGGTGGAACCCACTATGGCTACACCTTC
len: 14
j_gene: TRBJ1-2
abundance: many
d_gene: NA
v_gene: TRBV7-9

CDR3aa: CASSFPASGRGNEQYF
CDR3nt: TGTGCCAGCAGTTTCCCGGCTAGCGGGAGGGGAAATGAGCAGTACTTC
len: 16
j_gene: TRBJ2-7
abundance: NA
d_gene: TRBD2
v_gene: TRBV12-3/TRBV12-4

CDR3aa: CASTQQGGAEAFF
CDR3nt: TGTGCCAGCACCCAACAGGGGGGAGCTGAAGCTTTCTTT
len: 13
j_gene: TRBJ1-1
abundance: many
d_gene: TRBD1
v_gene: TRBV6-5

CDR3aa: CASSQGSEGWNTEAFF
CDR3nt: TGCGCCAGCAGCCAAGGGAGTGAGGGATGGAACACTGAAGCTTTCTTT
len: 16
j_gene: TRBJ1-1
abundance: NA
d_gene: NA
v_gene: TRBV4-3

CDR3aa: CASSHGVEAGPTGELFF
CDR3nt: TGTGCCAGCAGCCATGGAGTTGAGGCAGGGCCCACCGGGGAGCTGTTTTTT
len: 17
j_gene: TRBJ2-2
abundance: NA
d_gene: NA
v_gene: TRBV11-2

CDR3aa: CASSRDRGRSEAFF
CDR3nt: TGTGCCAGCAGCCGAGACAGGGGAAGATCTGAAGCTTTCTTT
len: 14
j_gene: TRBJ1-1
abundance: NA
d_gene: TRBD1
v_gene: TRBV7-9